This T cell receptor (beta chain) is from a study of blood T cell repertoires in COVID-19 (dated by TCRdb to 2020 to 2022). Concerning the study at large: Samples from collaborators originated in the United States, Italy and Spain and spanned both the acute and convalescent phases of COVID-19. Deeply sampled blood TCRbeta repertoires from subjects exposed to, actively infected with, or recovered from COVID-19 were included in the dataset. The samples were drawn from two sources: the first 160 participants of the ongoing ImmuneRACE study, and 950 to 1,500 subjects contributed by 6 global collaborators. The prospective study material was composed of cDNA or gDNA derived from T cells, B-cell-depleted T cells, or PBMCs. A freely available public database, intended as a resource for researchers studying the immune response to SARS-CoV-2, is where the repertoires were released. The sample metadata nearly always contained a de-identified subject ID, COVID-19 status, age in years and sex. Where HLA class I and class II types were available, the types were taken from metadata supplied by the sample provider, not from assay-based typing.

The CDR3 goes from the cysteine to the phenylalanine over 16 residues. CDR3 DNA is the only sequence kept; it has 48 bases, read in frame from the first base. Looking up the germline V gene yields CDR1 SGHAT and CDR2 FQNNGV. The germline V end is reduced by 4 bases and the J end by 2 bases; junction bases left unmatched: 5. To note about this clone: This receptor's antigen is unknown. No base quality information exists; no much larger clone differs at one position.

The research as a whole found: How much clinical and demographic metadata was included differed by source and by participant, and the metadata was provided uncurated.

In Seattle, one collaborating source enrolled patients while the infection was active and tracked those patients longitudinally over the course of disease. The collaborating institutions used their own protocols to collect whole blood in K2EDTA tubes. For TCRbeta analysis, collaborators shipped samples as frozen whole blood, isolated PBMCs, or DNA extracted from either of those sample types. TCRbeta CDR3 regions were amplified from genomic DNA using the immunoSEQ Assay, a bias-controlled multiplex PCR. In the paper's pipeline: The number of nucleated cells in each sample was estimated by amplification of reference gene primers within the assay. To quantify the absolute abundance of each unique TCRbeta CDR3 rearrangement, sequence reads were collapsed and filtered. For each sample, productive Simpson clonality was calculated as the square root of Simpson's diversity index across productive rearrangements. In TCRdb, the immuneACCESS table is reduced to in-frame sequences with V and J assigned. These tables do not hold every clone; where another copy was compared, an unresolved V gene accounts for under half, and the others remain unexplained. That table is the source of V, J and clone size, and D and trimming were worked out from the DNA. Present in this sample are 310,000 or so clones, approximately 88% of which were seen just once. Together, the top ten hold roughly a tenth of the sample.

The sequence derives from a man in his thirties or forties with COVID-19, enrolled during active disease. Recombination joined TRBV11-2 with TRBJ2-2, with TRBD2 matching 9 junction bases. Specimen: peripheral blood. The DNA sequence is given as TGTGCCAGCAGCTCGAGCGGGGGGTCTAACACCGGGGAGCTGTTTTTT. This translates into CASSSSGGSNTGELFF.